This T cell receptor (beta chain) is drawn from a study of blood T cell repertoires in COVID-19. Study-level information: Researchers got acute and convalescent COVID-19 samples from the United States, Italy and Spain.

Produced via immunoSEQ multiplex PCR; TCRdb's table is partial and in-frame only. The sample records some 100,000 clones, more than 65% being singletons. The ends were cut back, 3 bases at V and 7 bases at J, with 6 bases in the middle. This CDR3 comprises 12 residues. The TCR originated in a human donor in a cohort sampled during active COVID-19. The specimen sequenced was peripheral blood. This chain links TRBV12-3 or TRBV12-4 with TRBJ2-2; a weak D match, TRBD2 (6 bases). The chain's CDR3 is CASSLGGGELFF. The CDR3 DNA sequence: TGTGCCAGCAGTTTGGGGGGCGGGGAGCTGTTTTTT.